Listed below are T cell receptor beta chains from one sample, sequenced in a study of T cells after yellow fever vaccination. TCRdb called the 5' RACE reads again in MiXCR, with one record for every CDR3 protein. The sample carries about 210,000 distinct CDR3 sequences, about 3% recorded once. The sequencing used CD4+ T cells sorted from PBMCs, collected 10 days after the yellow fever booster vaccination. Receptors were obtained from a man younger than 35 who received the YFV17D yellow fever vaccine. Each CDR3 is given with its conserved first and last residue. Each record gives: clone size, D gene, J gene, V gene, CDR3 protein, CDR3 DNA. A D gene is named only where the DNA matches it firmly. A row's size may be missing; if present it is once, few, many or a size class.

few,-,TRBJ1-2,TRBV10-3,CAIGTYSSSSNGYTF,TGTGCCATCGGGACATACTCCTCCTCGTCCAATGGCTACACCTTC
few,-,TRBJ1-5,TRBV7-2,CASSLEGGIQPQHF,TGTGCCAGCAGCTTAGAGGGGGGGATCCAGCCCCAGCATTTT
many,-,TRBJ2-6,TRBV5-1,CASRVGTMAGANVLTF,TGCGCCAGCAGAGTGGGTACGATGGCTGGGGCCAACGTCCTGACTTTC
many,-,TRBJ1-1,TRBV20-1,CSASLPSIRTEAFF,TGCAGTGCTAGCCTACCGTCCATAAGGACTGAAGCTTTCTTT
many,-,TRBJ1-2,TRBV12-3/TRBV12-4,CASSFSSPGYTF,TGTGCCAGCAGTTTCAGTTCCCCCGGCTACACCTTC
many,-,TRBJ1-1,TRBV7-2,CASSFTVDTEAFF,TGTGCCAGCAGCTTTACGGTGGACACTGAAGCTTTCTTT
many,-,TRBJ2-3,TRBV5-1,CASSLAGRDTQYF,TGCGCCAGCAGCTTGGCAGGTAGAGATACGCAGTATTTT
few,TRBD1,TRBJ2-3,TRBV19,CASTGRQGIGDTQYF,TGTGCCAGTACCGGGCGACAGGGGATAGGTGATACGCAGTATTTT
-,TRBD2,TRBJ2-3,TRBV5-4,CASSPGGTHTDTQYF,TGTGCCAGCAGCCCGGGAGGGACACACACAGATACGCAGTATTTT
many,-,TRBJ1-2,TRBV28,CASSFGAGAGEGYTF,TGTGCCAGCAGTTTCGGGGCAGGGGCAGGTGAAGGCTACACCTTC
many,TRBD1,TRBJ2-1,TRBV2,CASSDGTAHNEQFF,TGTGCCAGCAGTGATGGGACAGCCCACAATGAGCAGTTCTTC
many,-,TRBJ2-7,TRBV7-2,CASSLQVLTYEQYF,TGTGCCAGCAGCTTACAGGTTTTGACCTACGAGCAGTACTTC
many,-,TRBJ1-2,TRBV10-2,CASSETYTHTSYGYTF,TGCGCCAGCAGTGAGACCTACACACACACCTCATATGGCTACACCTTC
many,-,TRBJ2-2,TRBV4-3,CASSQVQGRVTGELFF,TGCGCCAGCAGCCAAGTACAGGGGAGGGTCACCGGGGAGCTGTTTTTT
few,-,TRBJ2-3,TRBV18,CASSPEGFSDTQYF,TGTGCCAGCTCACCCGAAGGGTTCTCAGATACGCAGTATTTT
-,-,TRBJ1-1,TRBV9,CASSVEGRMNTEAFF,TGTGCCAGCAGCGTAGAGGGCAGAATGAACACTGAAGCTTTCTTT
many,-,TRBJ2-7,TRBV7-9,CASSLQLPAGYEQYF,TGTGCCAGCAGCTTACAGCTCCCTGCGGGCTACGAGCAGTACTTC
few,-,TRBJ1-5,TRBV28,CASSLFSGHQPQHF,TGTGCCAGCAGTTTATTCTCCGGGCATCAGCCCCAGCATTTT
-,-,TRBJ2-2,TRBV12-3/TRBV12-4,CASRSQYTGELFF,TGTGCCAGCAGGTCACAGTACACCGGGGAGCTGTTTTTT
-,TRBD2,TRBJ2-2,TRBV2,CASGLAGNTGELFF,TGTGCCAGCGGACTAGCGGGGAACACCGGGGAGCTGTTTTTT
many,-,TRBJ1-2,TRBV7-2,CASSLLVGTPGGYTF,TGTGCCAGCAGCTTATTGGTGGGGACGCCGGGGGGCTACACCTTC
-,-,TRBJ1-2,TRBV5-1,CASSYGTVDYGYTF,TGCGCCAGCAGCTATGGGACCGTAGACTATGGCTACACCTTC
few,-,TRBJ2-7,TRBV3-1,CASSQGSRGDEQYF,TGTGCCAGCAGCCAAGGAAGCAGGGGAGACGAGCAGTACTTC
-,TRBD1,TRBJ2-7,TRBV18,CASSPAMAGGLHEQYF,TGTGCCAGCTCACCGGCGATGGCAGGGGGCCTTCACGAGCAGTACTTC
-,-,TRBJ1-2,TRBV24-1,CATSESPGLGYTF,TGTGCCACCAGTGAGAGTCCCGGGTTGGGCTACACCTTC
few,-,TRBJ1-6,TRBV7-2,CASSLGAQSSYNSPLHF,TGTGCCAGCAGCTTAGGCGCCCAGAGCTCCTATAATTCACCCCTCCACTTT
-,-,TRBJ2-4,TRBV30,CAWRSRGGAGIQYF,TGTGCCTGGAGATCTAGGGGGGGGGCCGGTATTCAGTACTTC
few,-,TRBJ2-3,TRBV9,CASSEGSATDTQYF,TGTGCCAGCAGCGAGGGTAGCGCAACAGATACGCAGTATTTT
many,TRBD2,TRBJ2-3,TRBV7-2,CASSRTSGGSTDTQYF,TGTGCCAGCAGCCGGACTAGCGGGGGGTCCACAGATACGCAGTATTTT
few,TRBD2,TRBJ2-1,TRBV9,CASSVGGGGYNEQFF,TGTGCCAGCAGCGTAGGTGGCGGGGGTTACAATGAGCAGTTCTTC
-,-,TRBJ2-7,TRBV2,CASSVSGQAYEQYF,TGTGCCAGCAGTGTATCCGGCCAGGCCTACGAGCAGTACTTC
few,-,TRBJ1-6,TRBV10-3,CAISESRDTLISPLHF,TGTGCCATCAGTGAAAGTCGGGACACACTAATCTCACCCCTCCACTTT
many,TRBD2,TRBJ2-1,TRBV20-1,CSARDSSGGDEQFF,TGCAGTGCTAGAGATTCGAGTGGGGGGGATGAGCAGTTCTTC
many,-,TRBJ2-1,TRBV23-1,CAHPLWSNNEQFF,TGCGCCCACCCTTTGTGGTCTAACAATGAGCAGTTCTTC
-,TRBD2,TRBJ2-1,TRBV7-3,CASSLSGSGVYNEQFF,TGTGCCAGCAGCTTAAGTGGTAGCGGGGTTTACAATGAGCAGTTCTTC
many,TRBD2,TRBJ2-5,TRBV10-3,CAISESGGEETQYF,TGTGCCATCAGTGAGAGTGGGGGGGAAGAGACCCAGTACTTC
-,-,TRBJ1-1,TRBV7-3,CASSFQEGSTEAFF,TGTGCCAGCAGCTTTCAGGAGGGGAGCACTGAAGCTTTCTTT
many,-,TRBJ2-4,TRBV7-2,CASSEVGGELITSAKNIQYF,TGTGCCAGCAGTGAAGTGGGCGGGGAACTCATAACTTCAGCCAAAAACATTCAGTACTTC
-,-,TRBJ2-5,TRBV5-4,CATETQYF,TGTGCCACGGAGACCCAGTACTTC
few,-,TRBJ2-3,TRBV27,CASSLQSVLPRYF,TGTGCCAGCAGTTTACAGTCAGTCCTTCCCCGGTATTTT
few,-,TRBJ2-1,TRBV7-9,CASRKGREQFF,TGTGCCAGCAGGAAAGGACGGGAGCAGTTCTTC
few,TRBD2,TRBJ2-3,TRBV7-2,CASSSTLAGASDTQYF,TGTGCCAGCAGCTCTACCTTAGCGGGGGCCTCAGATACGCAGTATTTT
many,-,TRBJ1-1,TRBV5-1,CASSPTASNTEAFF,TGCGCCAGCAGCCCGACCGCGTCGAACACTGAAGCTTTCTTT
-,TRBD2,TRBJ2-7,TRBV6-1,CASSEGGTTYSYEQYF,TGTGCCAGCAGTGAAGGTGGGACTACCTACTCCTACGAGCAGTACTTC
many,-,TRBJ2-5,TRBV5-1,CASSLYSQGQETQYF,TGCGCCAGCAGCTTGTATTCGCAGGGCCAAGAGACCCAGTACTTC
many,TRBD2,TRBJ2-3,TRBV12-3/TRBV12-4,CASSKAGGRSDTQYF,TGTGCCAGCAGCAAAGCGGGGGGGAGGAGTGATACGCAGTATTTT
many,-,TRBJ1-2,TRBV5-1,CASSFDGQSYGYTF,TGCGCCAGCAGCTTCGACGGACAGAGCTATGGCTACACCTTC
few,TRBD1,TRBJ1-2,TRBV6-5,CASRAGTENGYTF,TGTGCCAGCAGAGCCGGGACAGAGAATGGCTACACCTTC
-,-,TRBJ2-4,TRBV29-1,CSVGGLEKNIQYF,TGCAGCGTGGGGGGACTGGAGAAAAACATTCAGTACTTC
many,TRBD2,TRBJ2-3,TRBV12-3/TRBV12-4,CASSLAGPRTDTQYF,TGTGCCAGCAGTCTAGCGGGGCCCCGCACAGATACGCAGTATTTT
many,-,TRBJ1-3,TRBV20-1,CSARAGPRENTIYF,TGCAGTGCTAGGGCGGGCCCGCGTGAAAACACCATATATTTT
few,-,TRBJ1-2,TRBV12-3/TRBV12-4,CASTLGAANYGYTF,TGTGCCAGCACCCTGGGGGCAGCTAACTATGGCTACACCTTC
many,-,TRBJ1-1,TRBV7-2,CASSGGDVTEAFF,TGTGCCAGCAGCGGGGGTGATGTCACTGAAGCTTTCTTT
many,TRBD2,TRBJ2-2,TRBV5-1,CASSPETSGGLISTGELFF,TGCGCCAGCAGCCCGGAGACTAGCGGGGGACTAATCAGCACCGGGGAGCTGTTTTTT